This TCR beta chain derives from a study of Graves' ophthalmopathy and Graves' hyperthyroidism. General study points: Researchers report that a 13-signature model separated ophthalmopathy from stable hyperthyroidism, posting about 87% sensitivity and roughly 81% specificity.

This clonotype was seen a handful of times. The antigen remains undetermined. This CDR3 spans 15 amino acids. V was clipped by 4 bases and J by 8 bases, with 20 bases between them. CDR1 and CDR2 (germline): SGHTA, FQGTGA. Uncontrolled infections, other autoimmune diseases, pregnancy or lactation barred patients from enrollment. Amplified TCR beta CDR3 regions were obtained using RNA transcripts as template. In the first round, RT-PCR was carried out with HTBI primers, and a multiplex PCR formed the second round. TCRdb independently ran MiXCR on the multiplex PCR reads; one entry per CDR3 protein. The sample holds approximately 700,000 distinct CDR3 sequences, 40% seen once.

This clonotype was sampled from an adult man with Graves' ophthalmopathy. Material for sequencing was peripheral blood. V and J are TRBV7-3 and TRBJ1-2, with a possible D match to TRBD1 (5 bases). The CDR3 is CASSSWDPTEEGYTF. In DNA, the CDR3 is TGTGCCAGCAGCTCGTGGGACCCGACTGAGGAAGGCTACACCTTC. Full variable domain (outside the CDR3, taken from reference TRBV7-3 and TRBJ1-2): GAGVSQTPSNKVTEKGKYVELRCDPISGHTALYWYRQSLGQGPEFLIYFQGTGAADDSGLPNDRFFAVRPEGSVSTLKIQRTERGDSAVYLCASSSWDPTEEGYTFGSGTRLTVV.